This T cell receptor (beta chain) was sequenced during a study of Ad26.COV2.S vaccination and SARS-CoV-2 variants. Study results and limitations: Substantial response breadth was reportedly seen for spike-specific CD8+ and CD4+ T cells after vaccination. Estimates derived from TCR breadth and depth analyses may have underestimated total T cell responses. Across vaccine and placebo recipients, the breadth of non-spike TCRs was similar. Spike-specific TCR breadth was greater after Ad26.COV2.S than placebo.

Generated by immunoSEQ multiplex PCR, the TCRdb table keeps only in-frame clones and is missing some. The repertoire includes just over 350,000 clones, about 91% of them detected once, and about 3.9% sits in the top ten. The junction had 3 bases not matched to a gene; V was cut back by 4 bases and J by 8 bases. The germline CDR1 and CDR2 sequences are SQVTM and ANQGSEA. The CDR3 runs 12 residues. Regarding this clone: Its matching antigen is unknown.

The input for sequencing was peripheral blood, taken after recovery from COVID-19. The receptor was isolated from a human donor who had recovered from COVID-19. V is TRBV29-1 and J is TRBJ2-1; 9 positions match TRBD1. The CDR3 DNA reads as TGCAGCGTTGGGACAGGGGTGGATGAGCAGTTCTTC. Amino acids: CSVGTGVDEQFF.